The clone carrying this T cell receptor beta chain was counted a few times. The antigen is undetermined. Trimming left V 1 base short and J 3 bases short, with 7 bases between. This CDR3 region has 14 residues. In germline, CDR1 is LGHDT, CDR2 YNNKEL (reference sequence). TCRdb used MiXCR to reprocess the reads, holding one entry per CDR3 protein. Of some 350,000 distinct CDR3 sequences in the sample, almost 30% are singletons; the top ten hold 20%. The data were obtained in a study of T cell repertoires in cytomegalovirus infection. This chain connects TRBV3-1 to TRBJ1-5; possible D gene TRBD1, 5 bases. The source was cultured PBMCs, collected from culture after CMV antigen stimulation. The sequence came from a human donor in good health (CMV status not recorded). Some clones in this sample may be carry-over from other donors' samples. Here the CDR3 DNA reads TGTGCCAGCAGCCAAGCAGGGCACAATCAGCCCCAGCATTTT. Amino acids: CASSQAGHNQPQHF.